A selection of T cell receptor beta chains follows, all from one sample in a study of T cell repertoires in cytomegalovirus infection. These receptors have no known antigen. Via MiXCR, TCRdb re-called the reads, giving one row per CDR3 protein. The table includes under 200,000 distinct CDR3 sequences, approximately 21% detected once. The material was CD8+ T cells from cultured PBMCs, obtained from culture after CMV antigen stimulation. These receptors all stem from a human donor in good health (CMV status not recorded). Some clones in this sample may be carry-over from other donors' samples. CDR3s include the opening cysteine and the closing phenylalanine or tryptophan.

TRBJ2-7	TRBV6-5	CASSPSGTEIHEQYF
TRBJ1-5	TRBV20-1	CSVRGGGWYQPQHF
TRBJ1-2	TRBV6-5	CASSYLGDGEGPVYGYTF
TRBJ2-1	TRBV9	CASSPRGGYEQFF
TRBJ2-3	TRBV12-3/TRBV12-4	CASSPLVRTDTQYF
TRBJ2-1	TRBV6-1	CASSLSRVGQFF
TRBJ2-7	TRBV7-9	CATPPAGQAYEQYF
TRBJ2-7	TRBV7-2	CASSLPPGQVTYEQYF
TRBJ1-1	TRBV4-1	CASSQDRVNTEAFF
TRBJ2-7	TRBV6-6	CASSLGGGPYEQYF
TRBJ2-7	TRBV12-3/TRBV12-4	CASSPPGLGITVQYF
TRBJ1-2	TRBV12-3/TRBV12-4	CASSQGAYGYTF
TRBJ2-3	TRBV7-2	CASSRGSDTQYF
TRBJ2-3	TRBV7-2	CASSYAGTSGSTDTQYF
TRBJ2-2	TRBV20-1	CSASGVTGELFF
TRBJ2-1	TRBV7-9	CASSARTSSRLGDEQFF
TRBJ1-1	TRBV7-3	CASSLTYPDTEAFF
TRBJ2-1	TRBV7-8	CASSLRAGALYNEQFF